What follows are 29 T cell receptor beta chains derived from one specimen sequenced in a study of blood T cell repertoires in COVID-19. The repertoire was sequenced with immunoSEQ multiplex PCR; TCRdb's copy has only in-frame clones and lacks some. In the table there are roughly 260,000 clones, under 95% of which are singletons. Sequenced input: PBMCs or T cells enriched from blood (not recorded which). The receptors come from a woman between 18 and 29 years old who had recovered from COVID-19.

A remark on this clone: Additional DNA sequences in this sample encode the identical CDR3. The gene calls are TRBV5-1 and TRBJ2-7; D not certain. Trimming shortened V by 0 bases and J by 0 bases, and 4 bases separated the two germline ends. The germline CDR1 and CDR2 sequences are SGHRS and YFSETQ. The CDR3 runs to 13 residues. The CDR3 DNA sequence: TGCGCCAGCAGCTTGGCGAGCTCCTACGAGCAGTACTTC. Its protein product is CASSLASSYEQYF.

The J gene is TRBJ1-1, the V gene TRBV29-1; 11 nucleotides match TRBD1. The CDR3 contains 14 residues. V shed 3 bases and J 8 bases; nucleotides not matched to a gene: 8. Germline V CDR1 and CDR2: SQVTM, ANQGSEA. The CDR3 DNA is TGCAGCGTTGACCCCGGACAGGGGGCTTCAGAAGCTTTCTTT. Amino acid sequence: CSVDPGQGASEAFF.

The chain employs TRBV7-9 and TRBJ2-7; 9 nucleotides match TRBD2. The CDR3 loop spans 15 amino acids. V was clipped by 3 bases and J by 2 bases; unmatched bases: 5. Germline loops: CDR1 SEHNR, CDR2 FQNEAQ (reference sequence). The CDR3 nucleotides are TGTGCCAGCAGCTTTAGTAGCGGGAGAACCTACGAGCAGTACTTC. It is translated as CASSFSSGRTYEQYF.

The CDR3 region is CASSPLATNEKLFF. The DNA for the CDR3 is TGTGCCAGCTCACCACTCGCAACTAATGAAAAACTGTTTTTT. This chain connects TRBV18 to TRBJ1-4; unclear D gene. The CDR3 contains 14 residues. Germline V lookup: CDR1 KGHSH, CDR2 LQKENI. The V end lost 1 base, the J end lost 0 bases, and 3 bases lay between the germline ends.

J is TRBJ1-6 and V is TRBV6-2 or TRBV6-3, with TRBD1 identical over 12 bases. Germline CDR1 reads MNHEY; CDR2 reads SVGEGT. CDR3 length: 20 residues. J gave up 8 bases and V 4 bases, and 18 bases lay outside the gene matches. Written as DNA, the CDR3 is TGTGCCAGCAGTTCTGTTATAGGGACAGGGGGCATCCTGACTGATTCACCCCTCCACTTT. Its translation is CASSSVIGTGGILTDSPLHF.

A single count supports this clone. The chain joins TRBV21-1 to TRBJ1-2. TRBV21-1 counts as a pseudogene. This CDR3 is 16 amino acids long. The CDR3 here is CASAGGCLCGNYGYTF. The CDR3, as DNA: TGTGCCTCAGCGGGGGGTTGTCTGTGCGGAAACTATGGCTACACCTTC.

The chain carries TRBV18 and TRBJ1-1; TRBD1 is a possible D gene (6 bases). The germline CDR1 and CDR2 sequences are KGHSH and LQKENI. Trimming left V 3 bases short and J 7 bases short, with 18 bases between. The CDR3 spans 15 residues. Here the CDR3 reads CASSPSRGALGEAFF. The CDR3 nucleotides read TGTGCCAGCTCACCGTCGCGGGGGGCGCTTGGTGAAGCTTTCTTT.

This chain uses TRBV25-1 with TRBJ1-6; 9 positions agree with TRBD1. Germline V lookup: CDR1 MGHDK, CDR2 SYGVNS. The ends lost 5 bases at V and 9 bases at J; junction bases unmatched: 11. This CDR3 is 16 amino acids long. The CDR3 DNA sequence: TGTGCCAGCAGTCCCCGGGGGACAGGGCAGTCTTCACCCCTCCACTTT. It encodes CASSPRGTGQSSPLHF.

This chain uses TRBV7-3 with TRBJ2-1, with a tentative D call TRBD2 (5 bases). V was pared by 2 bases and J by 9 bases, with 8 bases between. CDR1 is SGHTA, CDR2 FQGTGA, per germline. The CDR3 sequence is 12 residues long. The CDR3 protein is CASSLGGTEQFF. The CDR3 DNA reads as TGTGCCAGCAGCTTAGGAGGTACTGAGCAGTTCTTC.

The CDR3 here is CASSLEDGYTF. DNA of the CDR3: TGTGCCAGCAGCCTCGAGGATGGCTACACCTTC. The chain is built from TRBV11-3 and TRBJ1-2; D unresolved. The CDR3 has 11 amino acids. Trimming took off 5 bases at V and 6 bases at J, with 7 bases between the two ends. The germline V gene has CDR1 SGHNT and CDR2 YENEEA.

The CDR3 nucleotides read TGTGCCAGCAGCTTTGCGGGGCCCGACACCATATATTTT. Translated, it gives CASSFAGPDTIYF. V usage is TRBV7-9 and J usage is TRBJ1-3; D is possibly TRBD1 (5 bases). CDR1 and CDR2 (germline): SEHNR, FQNEAQ (reference sequence). This CDR3 has 13 residues. The germline V and J ends were trimmed by 3 bases and 8 bases, with 11 bases remaining between them.

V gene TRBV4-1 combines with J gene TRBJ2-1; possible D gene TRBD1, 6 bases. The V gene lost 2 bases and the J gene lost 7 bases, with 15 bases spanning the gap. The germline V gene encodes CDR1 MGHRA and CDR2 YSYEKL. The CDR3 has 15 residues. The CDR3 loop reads CASSQRLAGANEQFF. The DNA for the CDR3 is TGCGCCAGCAGCCAACGCTTAGCAGGGGCAAATGAGCAGTTCTTC.

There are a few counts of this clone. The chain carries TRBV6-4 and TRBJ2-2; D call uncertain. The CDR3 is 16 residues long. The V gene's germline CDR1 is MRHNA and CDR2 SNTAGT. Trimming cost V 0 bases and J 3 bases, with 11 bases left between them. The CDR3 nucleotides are TGTGCCAGCAGTGACTCCCCAACGGAGCACACCGGGGAGCTGTTTTTT. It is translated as CASSDSPTEHTGELFF.

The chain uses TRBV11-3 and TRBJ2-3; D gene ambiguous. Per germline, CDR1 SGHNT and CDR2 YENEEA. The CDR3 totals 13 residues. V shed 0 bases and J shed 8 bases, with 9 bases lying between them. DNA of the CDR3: TGTGCCAGCAGCTTAGAGGGCGTAGGTACGCAGTATTTT. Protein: CASSLEGVGTQYF.

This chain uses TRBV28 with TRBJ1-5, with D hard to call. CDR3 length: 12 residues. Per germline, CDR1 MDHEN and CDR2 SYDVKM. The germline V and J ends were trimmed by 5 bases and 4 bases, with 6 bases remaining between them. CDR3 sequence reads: CASSPLNQPQHF. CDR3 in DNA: TGTGCCAGCAGTCCTTTAAATCAGCCCCAGCATTTT.

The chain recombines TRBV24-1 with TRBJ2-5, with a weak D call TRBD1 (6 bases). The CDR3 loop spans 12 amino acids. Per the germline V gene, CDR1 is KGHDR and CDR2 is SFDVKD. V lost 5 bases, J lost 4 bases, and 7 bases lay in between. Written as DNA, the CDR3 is TGTGCCACCAGTGTGGGGGCAGAGACCCAGTACTTC. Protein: CATSVGAETQYF.

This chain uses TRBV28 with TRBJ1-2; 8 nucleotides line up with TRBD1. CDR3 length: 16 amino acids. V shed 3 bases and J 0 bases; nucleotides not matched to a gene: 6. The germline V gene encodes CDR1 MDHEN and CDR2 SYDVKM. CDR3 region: CASSFVRTGTNYGYTF. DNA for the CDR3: TGTGCCAGCAGTTTCGTCCGGACAGGGACTAACTATGGCTACACCTTC.

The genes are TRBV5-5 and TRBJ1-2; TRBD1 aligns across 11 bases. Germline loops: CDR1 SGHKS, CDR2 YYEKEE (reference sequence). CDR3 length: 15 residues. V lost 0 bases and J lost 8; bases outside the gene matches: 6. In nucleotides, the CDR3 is TGTGCCAGCAGCTTGGAACGGACAGGGGGCCGGGGCTACACCTTC. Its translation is CASSLERTGGRGYTF.

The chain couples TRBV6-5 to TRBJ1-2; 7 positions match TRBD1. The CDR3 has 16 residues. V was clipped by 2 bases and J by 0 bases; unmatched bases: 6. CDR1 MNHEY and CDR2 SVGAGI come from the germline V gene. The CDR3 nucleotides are TGTGCCAGCAGTTACGGTACGGGGACAGCTAACTATGGCTACACCTTC. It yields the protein CASSYGTGTANYGYTF.

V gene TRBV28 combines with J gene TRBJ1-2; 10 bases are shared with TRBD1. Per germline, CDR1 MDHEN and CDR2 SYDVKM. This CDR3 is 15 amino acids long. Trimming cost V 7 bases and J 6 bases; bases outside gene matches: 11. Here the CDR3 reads CASKSRGTGEDGYTF. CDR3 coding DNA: TGTGCCAGCAAGTCCAGGGGGACAGGGGAGGATGGCTACACCTTC.

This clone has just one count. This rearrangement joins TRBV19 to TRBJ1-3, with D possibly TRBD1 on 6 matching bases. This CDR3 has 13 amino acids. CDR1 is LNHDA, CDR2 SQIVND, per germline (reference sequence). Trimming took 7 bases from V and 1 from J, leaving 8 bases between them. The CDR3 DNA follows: TGTGCCAGTAATACAGGGTCTGGAAACACCATATATTTT. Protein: CASNTGSGNTIYF.

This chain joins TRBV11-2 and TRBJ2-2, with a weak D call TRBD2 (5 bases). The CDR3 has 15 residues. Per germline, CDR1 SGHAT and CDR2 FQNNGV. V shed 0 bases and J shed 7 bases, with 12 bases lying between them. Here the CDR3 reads CASSLERSGNGELFF. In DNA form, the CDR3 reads TGTGCCAGCAGCTTAGAAAGGTCGGGGAACGGGGAGCTGTTTTTT.

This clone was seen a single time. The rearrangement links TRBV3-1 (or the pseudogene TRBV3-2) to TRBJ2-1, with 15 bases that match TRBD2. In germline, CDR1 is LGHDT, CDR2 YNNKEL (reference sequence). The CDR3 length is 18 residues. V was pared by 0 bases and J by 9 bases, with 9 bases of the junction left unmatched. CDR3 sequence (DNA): TGTGCCAGCAGCCAAGATCTGGGACTAGCGGGGGGAGGGAGTGAGCAGTTCTTC. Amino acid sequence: CASSQDLGLAGGGSEQFF.

CDR3 nucleotide sequence: TGTGCCAGCAGCGTAGAACAGATGAACACTGAAGCTTTCTTT. Translated, it gives CASSVEQMNTEAFF. V and J are TRBV9 and TRBJ1-1; unclear D gene. CDR1 SGDLS and CDR2 YYNGEE come from the germline V gene. This CDR3 has 14 amino acids. Between the trimmed V and J ends, which lost 0 bases and 0 bases, there was a span of 6 bases.

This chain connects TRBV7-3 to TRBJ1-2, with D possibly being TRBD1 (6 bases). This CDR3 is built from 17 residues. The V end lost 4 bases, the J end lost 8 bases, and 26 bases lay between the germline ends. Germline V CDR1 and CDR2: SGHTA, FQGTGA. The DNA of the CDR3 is TGTGCCAGCAGCTCCCGGGGGGCAGGCGCTTCCCCTAGGGGCTACACCTTC. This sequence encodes CASSSRGAGASPRGYTF.

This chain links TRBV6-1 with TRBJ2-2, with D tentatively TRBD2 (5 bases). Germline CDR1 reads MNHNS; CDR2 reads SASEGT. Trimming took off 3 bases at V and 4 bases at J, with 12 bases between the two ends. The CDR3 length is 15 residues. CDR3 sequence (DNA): TGTGCCAGCAGTGAGGGTGGCCGGGGCACCGGGGAGCTGTTTTTT. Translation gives CASSEGGRGTGELFF.

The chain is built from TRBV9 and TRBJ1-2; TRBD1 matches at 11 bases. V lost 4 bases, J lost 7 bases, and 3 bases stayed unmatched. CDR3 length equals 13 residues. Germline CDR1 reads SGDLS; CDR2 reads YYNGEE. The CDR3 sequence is CASSSDRGLGYTF. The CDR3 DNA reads TGTGCCAGCAGCTCGGACAGGGGGCTTGGCTACACCTTC.

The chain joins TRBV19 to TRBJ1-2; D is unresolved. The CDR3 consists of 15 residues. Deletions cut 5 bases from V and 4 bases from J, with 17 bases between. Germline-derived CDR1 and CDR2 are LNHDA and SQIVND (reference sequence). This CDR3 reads CASSPPEVGIYGYTF. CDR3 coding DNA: TGTGCCAGTAGTCCGCCCGAGGTCGGGATCTATGGCTACACCTTC.

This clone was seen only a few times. CDR3 amino acids: CASSLGRGYEQYF. CDR3 DNA: TGTGCCAGCAGTTTAGGGCGGGGGTACGAGCAGTACTTC. The genes are TRBV27 and TRBJ2-7; TRBD2 matches at 7 bases. After removal of 2 bases from V and 4 bases from J, the junction contained 2 bases not matched to a gene. This CDR3 comprises 13 residues. Germline lookup yields CDR1 MNHEY and CDR2 SMNVEV (reference sequence).